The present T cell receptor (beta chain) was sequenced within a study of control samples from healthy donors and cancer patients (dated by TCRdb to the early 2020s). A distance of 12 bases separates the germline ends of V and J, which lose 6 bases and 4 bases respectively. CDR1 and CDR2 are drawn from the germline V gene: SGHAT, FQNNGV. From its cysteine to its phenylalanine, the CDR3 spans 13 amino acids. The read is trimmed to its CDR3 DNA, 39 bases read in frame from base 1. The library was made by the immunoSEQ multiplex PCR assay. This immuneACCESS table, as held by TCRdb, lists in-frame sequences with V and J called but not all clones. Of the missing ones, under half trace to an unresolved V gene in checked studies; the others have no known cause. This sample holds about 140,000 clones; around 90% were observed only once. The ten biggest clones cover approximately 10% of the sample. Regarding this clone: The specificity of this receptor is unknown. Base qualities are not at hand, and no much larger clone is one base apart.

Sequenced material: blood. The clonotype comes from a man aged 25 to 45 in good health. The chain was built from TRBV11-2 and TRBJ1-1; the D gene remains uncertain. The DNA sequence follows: TGTGCCAGCAGACTGGGAACGGGCACTGAAGCTTTCTTT. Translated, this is CASRLGTGTEAFF.